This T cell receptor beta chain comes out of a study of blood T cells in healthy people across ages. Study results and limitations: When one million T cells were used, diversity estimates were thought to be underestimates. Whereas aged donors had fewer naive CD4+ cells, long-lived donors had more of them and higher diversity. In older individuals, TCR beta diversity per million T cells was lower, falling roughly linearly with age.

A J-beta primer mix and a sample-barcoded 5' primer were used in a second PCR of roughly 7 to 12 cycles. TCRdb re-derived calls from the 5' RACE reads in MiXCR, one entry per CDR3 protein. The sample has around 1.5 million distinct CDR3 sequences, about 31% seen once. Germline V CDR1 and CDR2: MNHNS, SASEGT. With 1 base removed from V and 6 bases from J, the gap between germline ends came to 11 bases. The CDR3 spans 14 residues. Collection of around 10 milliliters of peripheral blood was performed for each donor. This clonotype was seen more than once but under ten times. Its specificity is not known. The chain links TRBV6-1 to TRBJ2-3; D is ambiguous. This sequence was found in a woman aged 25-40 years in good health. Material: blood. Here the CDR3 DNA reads TGTGCCAGCAGTGAAGGCTCGTTTTTGGATACGCAGTATTTT. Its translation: CASSEGSFLDTQYF.